The T cell receptor (beta chain) under discussion was sequenced for a study of blood T cell repertoires in COVID-19. Turning to the study itself: The samples span acute and convalescent COVID-19 from the United States, Italy and Spain. T cells, B-cell-depleted T cells, or PBMCs supplied cDNA or gDNA.

V shed 2 bases and J 1 base; nucleotides not matched to a gene: 5. The CDR3 sequence is 16 residues long. Germline-derived CDR1 and CDR2 are SGHRS and YFSETQ. Under the authors' procedure: The authors estimated nucleated cell counts from reference gene primer amplification. Profiled with immunoSEQ multiplex PCR; TCRdb holds only in-frame clones, not every one. V and J calls and clone size are copied from that table; D and trimming were computed from the DNA. Of fewer than 20,000 clones listed, 80% to 90% are singletons. The rearrangement links TRBV5-1 to TRBJ2-5; 10 bases line up with TRBD2. Specimen: peripheral blood. This clonotype was obtained from a human donor in a cohort sampled during active COVID-19. This CDR3 is CASSFGSGRSQETQYF. The CDR3 DNA reads as TGCGCCAGCAGCTTCGGTAGCGGGAGGTCCCAAGAGACCCAGTACTTC.